This is a list of T cell receptor beta chains from one sample in a study of technical replicates of blood from several donors. Assay used: immunoSEQ multiplex PCR; TCRdb lists only in-frame clones, some missing. The data show some 96,000 clones, under 97% seen once. Material: T cells isolated from PBMCs. These receptors were collected from a human donor in good health. Both conserved end residues are part of each CDR3. A D gene is named only where the DNA matches it firmly. Expanded clones get a size class; other rows say once, few or many, or leave the size out.

v_gene	abundance	j_gene	d_gene	CDR3aa	CDR3nt
TRBV29-1	once	TRBJ1-1	-	CSVLLLWANTEAFF	TGCAGCGTGTTATTACTTTGGGCTAACACTGAAGCTTTCTTT
TRBV4-1	-	TRBJ2-1	-	CASSRFGLSGNEQFF	TGCGCCAGCAGCCGTTTCGGCCTCTCGGGGAATGAGCAGTTCTTC
TRBV25-1	-	TRBJ2-1	-	CASSEGQNVYFNEQFF	TGTGCCAGCAGTGAAGGACAGAACGTTTACTTCAATGAGCAGTTCTTC
TRBV4-2	-	TRBJ1-5	TRBD1	CASSQDRGRQPQHF	TGTGCCAGCAGCCAAGATAGGGGGCGACAGCCCCAGCATTTT
TRBV6-1	-	TRBJ2-1	-	CASSDLWGRSDNEQFF	TGTGCCAGCAGTGACCTTTGGGGGAGGAGCGACAATGAGCAGTTCTTC
TRBV14	-	TRBJ1-1	-	CASSRDWRAEAFF	TGTGCCAGCAGCCGGGACTGGAGGGCTGAAGCTTTCTTT
TRBV7-9	-	TRBJ2-7	-	CASSPRGGLMRF	TGTGCCAGCAGCCCTCGAGGGGGTCTGATGCGCTTC
TRBV11-2	-	TRBJ2-7	-	CASCLGGGAYEQYF	TGTGCCAGCTGCCTTGGGGGAGGTGCCTACGAGCAGTACTTC
TRBV7-9	-	TRBJ2-1	TRBD2	CASSAQTIAGTRGGFF	TGTGCCAGCAGCGCACAGACGATAGCGGGAACCCGAGGTGGGTTCTTC
TRBV10-3	-	TRBJ2-7	-	CAIGKTGGDYEQYF	TGTGCCATCGGCAAGACAGGCGGAGACTACGAGCAGTACTTC
TRBV4-1	-	TRBJ1-4	TRBD1	CASSQERWTGEKLFF	TGCGCCAGCAGCCAAGAAAGGTGGACAGGGGAAAAACTGTTTTTT
TRBV11-1	once	TRBJ2-7	-	CASSLTRAAEQYF	TGTGCCAGCAGCTTAACACGCGCGGCCGAGCAGTACTTC
TRBV5-1	-	TRBJ1-1	TRBD1	CASSLGQGVTEAFF	TGCGCCAGCAGCTTGGGACAGGGAGTCACTGAAGCTTTCTTT
TRBV27	-	TRBJ2-3	-	CASRTQYRTDTQYF	TGTGCCAGCAGAACCCAGTATCGCACAGATACGCAGTATTTT
TRBV5-1	-	TRBJ2-1	-	CASRGAGADNEQFF	TGCGCCAGCAGGGGGGCAGGGGCGGACAATGAGCAGTTCTTC
TRBV15	once	TRBJ2-3	-	CATSRGRSGPHTDTQYF	TGTGCCACCAGCAGAGGGAGGTCGGGTCCCCACACAGATACGCAGTATTTT
TRBV18	-	TRBJ2-3	-	CASSPEQVPTDTQYF	TGTGCCAGCTCACCGGAACAGGTCCCCACAGATACGCAGTATTTT
TRBV27	-	TRBJ2-5	-	CASSLRQGSWETQYF	TGTGCCAGCAGTTTACGGCAGGGGAGCTGGGAGACCCAGTACTTC
TRBV28	-	TRBJ2-7	TRBD2	CASNPDLAPSGRFSLYEQYF	TGTGCCAGCAACCCCGACTTGGCGCCTAGCGGGAGGTTTTCCCTCTACGAGCAGTACTTC
TRBV4-2	-	TRBJ2-7	TRBD2	CASSQELTSGLYEQYF	TGTGCCAGCAGCCAAGAATTGACTAGCGGTTTGTACGAGCAGTACTTC
TRBV2	-	TRBJ1-3	-	CASTGTGGNTIYF	TGTGCCAGCACGGGTACAGGTGGAAACACCATATATTTT
TRBV6-1	few	TRBJ1-5	-	CASSARDISNQPQHF	TGTGCCAGCAGTGCCAGAGACATCAGCAATCAGCCCCAGCATTTT
TRBV10-1	-	TRBJ2-7	TRBD2	CASSESVAGFNEQYF	TGCGCCAGCAGTGAGTCCGTAGCGGGGTTTAACGAGCAGTACTTC
TRBV7-9	-	TRBJ2-1	-	CASSLVGGGYNEQFF	TGTGCCAGCAGCTTAGTTGGGGGCGGCTACAATGAGCAGTTCTTC
TRBV5-1	-	TRBJ1-2	TRBD1	CASSRTGGDYGYTF	TGCGCCAGCAGCAGGACAGGGGGCGACTATGGCTACACCTTC
TRBV5-1	once	TRBJ2-7	TRBD2	CASSLSISSGGSNEQYF	TGCGCCAGCAGCTTGAGTATTAGTAGCGGGGGGAGTAACGAGCAGTACTTC
TRBV7-9	-	TRBJ2-1	TRBD2	CASSQGSGTSGIEQFF	TGTGCCAGCAGCCAAGGGTCCGGGACTAGCGGGATTGAGCAGTTCTTC
TRBV5-1	-	TRBJ2-2	-	CASSPEDGELFF	TGCGCCAGCAGTCCGGAGGACGGGGAGCTGTTTTTT
TRBV27	-	TRBJ2-7	TRBD1	CASSRVTGAPRLYEQYF	TGTGCCAGCAGTAGGGTAACAGGGGCCCCTCGTCTCTACGAGCAGTACTTC
TRBV7-9	few	TRBJ1-1	TRBD1	CASSRTGGSSGAFF	TGTGCCAGCAGCCGGACAGGTGGGAGTTCGGGAGCTTTCTTT
TRBV11-2	-	TRBJ1-2	-	CASSLDGPLGYTF	TGTGCCAGCAGCTTAGACGGTCCCTTAGGCTACACCTTC
TRBV2	-	TRBJ2-7	TRBD1	CASSDNRGGYEQYF	TGTGCCAGCAGTGACAACAGGGGCGGCTACGAGCAGTACTTC
TRBV28	-	TRBJ2-5	TRBD2	CASSLLGSGRAFVETQYF	TGTGCCAGCAGTTTATTGGGTAGCGGGAGGGCCTTCGTAGAGACCCAGTACTTC
TRBV11-2	-	TRBJ1-4	-	CASSRNRAGRGEKLFF	TGTGCCAGCAGCCGTAACCGCGCGGGGAGGGGTGAAAAACTGTTTTTT
TRBV27	-	TRBJ2-7	TRBD1	CASSSRDRGYEQYF	TGTGCCAGCAGTAGCCGGGACAGGGGTTACGAGCAGTACTTC
TRBV5-4	once	TRBJ2-1	TRBD2	CASSSTSGGIIYNEQFF	TGTGCCAGCAGCTCGACTAGCGGGGGGATCATCTACAATGAGCAGTTCTTC
TRBV6-5	-	TRBJ2-7	TRBD2	CASSPSGSSYEQYF	TGTGCCAGCAGCCCCAGCGGGAGCTCCTACGAGCAGTACTTC
TRBV19	-	TRBJ1-6	-	CASSIPSAESPPLHF	TGTGCCAGTAGTATCCCGAGTGCGGAAAGCCCACCCCTCCACTTT
TRBV5-1	once	TRBJ2-3	TRBD2	CASSLEGLAGPLRADTQYF	TGCGCCAGCAGCTTGGAAGGACTAGCGGGTCCCTTGAGGGCAGATACGCAGTATTTT
TRBV13	-	TRBJ1-1	-	CASSGTGDLPAFF	TGTGCCAGCAGCGGAACAGGAGACTTGCCAGCTTTCTTT
TRBV29-1	-	TRBJ1-2	TRBD1	CSPMSRDRVGGYTF	TGCAGCCCCATGTCCCGGGACAGGGTGGGTGGCTACACCTTC
TRBV5-1	-	TRBJ2-2	-	CASSLTGVTGELFF	TGCGCCAGCAGCTTGACGGGAGTCACCGGGGAGCTGTTTTTT
TRBV5-5	-	TRBJ2-7	-	CASSSGQPSRNYEQYF	TGTGCCAGCAGCTCCGGACAGCCCAGTAGAAACTACGAGCAGTACTTC
TRBV2	-	TRBJ1-4	-	CASSNPIPMAPTNEKLFF	TGTGCCAGCAGTAACCCAATTCCCATGGCCCCAACTAATGAAAAACTGTTTTTT
TRBV10-3	-	TRBJ1-1	-	CAISSTAGKNTEAFF	TGTGCCATCAGCTCAACGGCAGGGAAGAACACTGAAGCTTTCTTT
TRBV18	-	TRBJ1-1	-	CASSPQEDSTHTEAFF	TGTGCCAGCTCACCCCAAGAAGACTCAACTCACACTGAAGCTTTCTTT
TRBV5-4	once	TRBJ2-5	-	CASSLDIGETQYF	TGTGCCAGCAGCTTGGACATTGGAGAGACCCAGTACTTC